Listed below are T cell receptor beta chains from one sample, sequenced in a study of CD8 T cells in ankylosing spondylitis. TCRdb fed the 5' RACE reads into MiXCR, producing one record per CDR3 protein. This sample carries 400,000 or so distinct CDR3 sequences, roughly a quarter of them seen once, and the ten largest clones take about 0.92%. Sequencing input: blood, either unsorted or a sorted T cell fraction (not recorded which). The origin of the receptors is a male donor with ankylosing spondylitis. CDR3s include the opening cysteine and the closing phenylalanine or tryptophan. D genes are given only for firm matches. Expanded clones get a size class; other rows say once, few or many, or leave the size out.

TGTGCCAGCAGCCAGTTAGACGCACTCGGAGAGACCCAGTACTTC,CASSQLDALGETQYF,few,.,TRBJ2-5,TRBV3-1
TGTGCCAGCAGCACGGGACTTAGCCCCGAGCAGTACTTC,CASSTGLSPEQYF,.,.,TRBJ2-7,TRBV11-2
TGTGCCAGCAGCTTTCCCGGCCCCTCCCCCCAACAAGCTTTCTTT,CASSFPGPSPQQAFF,.,.,TRBJ1-1,TRBV11-2
TGTGCCAGCAGCCCGACAGGGGGCAGGTACAATGAGCAGTTCTTC,CASSPTGGRYNEQFF,few,TRBD1,TRBJ2-1,TRBV5-6
TGTGCCAGCAGTTCGGCTAGTCGAGAAGAGACCCAGTACTTC,CASSSASREETQYF,.,.,TRBJ2-5,TRBV6-5
TGCAGTGCTAGACTGGACAGTGGCTACACCTTC,CSARLDSGYTF,many,.,TRBJ1-2,TRBV20-1
TGCAGTGCTGGTGGGACAGACCAAGAGACCCAGTACTTC,CSAGGTDQETQYF,few,TRBD1,TRBJ2-5,TRBV20-1
TGTGCCAGCTCAAGCCGGACAGGCCAAGAGACCCAGTACTTC,CASSSRTGQETQYF,few,TRBD1,TRBJ2-5,TRBV18
TGCAGTGCAAACCCGCCGGGAGGCGACAAAAACATTCAGTACTTC,CSANPPGGDKNIQYF,.,TRBD2,TRBJ2-4,TRBV20-1
TGCGCCAGCAGCTTGGGACCGGGAAGAGCAGATACGCAGTATTTT,CASSLGPGRADTQYF,few,.,TRBJ2-3,TRBV5-1
TGTGCCGGCGGAAGGACGGGAACCTACGAGCAGTACTTC,CAGGRTGTYEQYF,.,.,TRBJ2-7,TRBV7-9
TGTGCCAGCAGCCAAGATCTTAGAGGGTACAATCAGCCCCAGCATTTT,CASSQDLRGYNQPQHF,.,.,TRBJ1-5,TRBV4-2
TGTGCCACCAGTGATTTTTCGGGGGCAGATACGCAGTATTTT,CATSDFSGADTQYF,few,.,TRBJ2-3,TRBV24-1
TGTGCCACCAGTGACTTGGGGACTCCAGGGGGACAAGAGACCCAGTACTTC,CATSDLGTPGGQETQYF,few,.,TRBJ2-5,TRBV24-1
TGTGCCATCGGGTCACAAGGAGCGAACTCCTACAATGAGCAGTTCTTC,CAIGSQGANSYNEQFF,few,.,TRBJ2-1,TRBV10-3
TGTGCCACCAAAATGACAGGGTTAACCACTGAAGCTTTCTTT,CATKMTGLTTEAFF,few,TRBD1,TRBJ1-1,TRBV2
TGTGCCATCAGTGTAACAGGCGCCCAAGAGACCCAGTACTTC,CAISVTGAQETQYF,few,.,TRBJ2-5,TRBV10-3
TGTGCCAGCAGCCTCACCTCAGATACGCAGTATTTT,CASSLTSDTQYF,few,.,TRBJ2-3,TRBV3-1
TGTGCCAGCAGCTCGCCCTCGGGGGGGGCGAGGGGCACTGAAGCTTTCTTT,CASSSPSGGARGTEAFF,once,.,TRBJ1-1,TRBV5-4
TGCAGCGTTGGGTCAGGTAGCTTGCAGTTCTTC,CSVGSGSLQFF,few,.,TRBJ2-1,TRBV29-1
TGTGCCAGCAGCCCCGAGGGTTTCCCCACAGATACGCAGTATTTT,CASSPEGFPTDTQYF,.,.,TRBJ2-3,TRBV3-1
TGCAGTGCCACCCAAGGGGGCCTCACAGATACGCAGTATTTT,CSATQGGLTDTQYF,few,TRBD1,TRBJ2-3,TRBV20-1
TGTGCCAGCAGCTCACTAGCGGGAAGTAACAATGAGCAGTTCTTC,CASSSLAGSNNEQFF,few,TRBD2,TRBJ2-1,TRBV11-2
TGTGCCAGCAAAGATTCGCTGGTCTATGGCTACACCTTC,CASKDSLVYGYTF,.,.,TRBJ1-2,TRBV2